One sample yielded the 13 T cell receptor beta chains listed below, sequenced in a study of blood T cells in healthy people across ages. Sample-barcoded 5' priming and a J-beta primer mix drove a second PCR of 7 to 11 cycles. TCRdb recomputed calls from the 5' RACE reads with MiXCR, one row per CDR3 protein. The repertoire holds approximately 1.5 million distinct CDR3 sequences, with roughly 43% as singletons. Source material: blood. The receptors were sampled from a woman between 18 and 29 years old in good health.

CDR3 DNA sequence: TGTGCCAGCAGCGGATATAGCGGGGGGGGGTCCTACAATGAGCAGTTCTTC. Protein product: CASSGYSGGGSYNEQFF. The chain is built from TRBV7-2 and TRBJ2-1; 11 bases line up with TRBD2. Germline values: CDR1 SGHTA, CDR2 FQGNSA. With V trimmed by 5 bases and J by 1 base, 7 bases remained unmatched. The CDR3 runs 17 residues.

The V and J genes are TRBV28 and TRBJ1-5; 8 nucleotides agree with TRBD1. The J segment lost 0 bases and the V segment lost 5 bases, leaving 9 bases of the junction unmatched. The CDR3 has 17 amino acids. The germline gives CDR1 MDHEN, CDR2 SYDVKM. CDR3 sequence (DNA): TGTGCCAGCAGTCAAGAGGGACAGGCGCATAGCAATCAGCCCCAGCATTTT. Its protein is CASSQEGQAHSNQPQHF.

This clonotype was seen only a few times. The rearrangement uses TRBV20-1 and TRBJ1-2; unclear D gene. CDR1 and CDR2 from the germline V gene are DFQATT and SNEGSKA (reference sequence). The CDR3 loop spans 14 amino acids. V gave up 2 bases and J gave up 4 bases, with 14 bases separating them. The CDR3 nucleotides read TGCAGTGCTAGAACAATCTTACACGGCTATGGCTACACCTTC. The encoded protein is CSARTILHGYGYTF.

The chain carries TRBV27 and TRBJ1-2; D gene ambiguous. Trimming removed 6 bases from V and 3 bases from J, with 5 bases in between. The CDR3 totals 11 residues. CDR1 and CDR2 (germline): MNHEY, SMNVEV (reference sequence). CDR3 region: CASRGHYGYTF. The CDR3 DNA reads TGTGCCAGCAGGGGCCACTATGGCTACACCTTC.

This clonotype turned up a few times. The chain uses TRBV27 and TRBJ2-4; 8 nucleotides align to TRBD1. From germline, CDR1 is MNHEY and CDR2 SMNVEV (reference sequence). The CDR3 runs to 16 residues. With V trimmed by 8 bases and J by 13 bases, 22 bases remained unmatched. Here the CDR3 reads CASCKPRTGCYNEQYF. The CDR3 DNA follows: TGTGCCAGCTGCAAACCCCGGACAGGGTGCTACAATGAGCAGTACTTC.

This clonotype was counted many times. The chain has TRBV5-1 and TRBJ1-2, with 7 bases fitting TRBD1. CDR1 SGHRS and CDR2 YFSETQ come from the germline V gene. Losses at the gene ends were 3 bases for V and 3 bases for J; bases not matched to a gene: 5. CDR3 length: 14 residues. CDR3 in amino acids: CASSSGQPHYGYTF. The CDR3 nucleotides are TGCGCCAGCAGCTCGGGACAGCCCCACTATGGCTACACCTTC.

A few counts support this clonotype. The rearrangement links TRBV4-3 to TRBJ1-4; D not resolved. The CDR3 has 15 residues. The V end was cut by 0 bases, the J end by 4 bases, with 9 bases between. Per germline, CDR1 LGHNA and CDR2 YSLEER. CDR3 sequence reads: CASSQDWLYNEKLFF. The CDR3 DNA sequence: TGCGCCAGCAGCCAAGACTGGCTGTATAATGAAAAACTGTTTTTT.

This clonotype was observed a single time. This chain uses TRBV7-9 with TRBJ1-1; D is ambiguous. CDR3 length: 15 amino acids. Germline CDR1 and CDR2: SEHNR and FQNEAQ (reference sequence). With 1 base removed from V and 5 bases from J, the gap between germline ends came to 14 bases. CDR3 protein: CASSLVKGWDTEAFF. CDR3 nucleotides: TGTGCCAGCAGCTTAGTAAAGGGTTGGGATACTGAAGCTTTCTTT.

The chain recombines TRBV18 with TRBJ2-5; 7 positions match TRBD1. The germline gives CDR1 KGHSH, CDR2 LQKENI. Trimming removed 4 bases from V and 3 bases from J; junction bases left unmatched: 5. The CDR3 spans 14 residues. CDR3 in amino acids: CASSQGQFKETQYF. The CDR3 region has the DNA TGTGCCAGCTCACAGGGACAGTTCAAAGAGACCCAGTACTTC.

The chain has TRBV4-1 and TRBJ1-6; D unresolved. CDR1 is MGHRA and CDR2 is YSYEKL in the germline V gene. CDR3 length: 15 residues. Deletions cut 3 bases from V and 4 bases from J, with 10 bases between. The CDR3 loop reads CASSQRTVYNSPLHF. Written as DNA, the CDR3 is TGCGCCAGCAGCCAGCGGACGGTGTATAATTCACCCCTCCACTTT.

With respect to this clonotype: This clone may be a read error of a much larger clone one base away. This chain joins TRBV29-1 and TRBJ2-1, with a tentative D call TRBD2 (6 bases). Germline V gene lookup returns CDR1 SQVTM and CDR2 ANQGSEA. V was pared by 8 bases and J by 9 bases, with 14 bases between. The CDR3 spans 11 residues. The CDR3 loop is CSPREAGEQFF. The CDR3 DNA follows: TGCAGCCCACGCGAAGCGGGTGAGCAGTTCTTC.

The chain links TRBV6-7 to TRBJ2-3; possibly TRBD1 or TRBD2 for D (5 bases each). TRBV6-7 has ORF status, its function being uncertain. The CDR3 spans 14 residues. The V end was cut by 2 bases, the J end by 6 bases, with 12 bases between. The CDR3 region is CASSYGPWGDTQYF. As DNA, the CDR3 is TGTGCCAGCAGTTACGGACCTTGGGGGGATACGCAGTATTTT.

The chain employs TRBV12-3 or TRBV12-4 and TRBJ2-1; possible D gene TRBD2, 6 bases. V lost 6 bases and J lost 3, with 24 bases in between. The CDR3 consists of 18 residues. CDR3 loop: CASRRGLITGSNYNEQFF. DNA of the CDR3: TGTGCCAGCAGGCGAGGACTAATTACCGGGAGTAACTACAATGAGCAGTTCTTC.